The 18 T cell receptor beta chains reported below all come from one sample, sequenced in a study of cytomegalovirus exposure and HLA in healthy donors. PCR used 60 Vbeta primers and 13 Jbeta primers. TCRdb's table, derived via immunoSEQ multiplex PCR, lists solely in-frame clones and lacks some. Of under 200,000 clones listed, 80% to 90% were seen once; the top ten hold about 2%. Input material: PBMCs. Source of these receptors: a woman aged 18-29 years in good health and CMV-seronegative.

As concerns this clone: The sample holds other DNA sequences that translate to the same CDR3. The gene calls are TRBV7-2 and TRBJ2-7, with 9 bases lining up with TRBD2. J was trimmed by 4 bases and V by 5 bases; bases with no gene match: 3. The CDR3 consists of 13 residues. The germline V gene encodes CDR1 SGHTA and CDR2 FQGNSA. CDR3 residues: CASSLGLAYEQYF. The CDR3 DNA sequence: TGTGCCAGCAGCCTGGGACTAGCTTACGAGCAGTACTTC.

This clone was counted only a few times. V is TRBV30 and J is TRBJ1-1; D unresolved. This CDR3 is built from 14 residues. Trimming took off 5 bases at V and 6 bases at J, with 19 bases between the two ends. Germline V lookup: CDR1 GTSNPN, CDR2 SVGIG (reference sequence). The CDR3 DNA is TGTGCCTGGGCGGAGGACCGGGGATATGCTGAAGCTTTCTTT. Protein: CAWAEDRGYAEAFF.

V and J are TRBV10-3 and TRBJ2-1; D gene unclear. Germline V CDR1 and CDR2: ENHRY, SYGVKD. The CDR3 length is 14 residues. V was clipped by 3 bases and J by 0 bases, with 6 bases between them. The CDR3 DNA is TGTGCCATCAGTGATTCTAACTCCTACAATGAGCAGTTCTTC. Translation: CAISDSNSYNEQFF.

The rearrangement joins TRBV20-1 to TRBJ1-2; D unresolved. This CDR3 spans 11 amino acids. Germline loops: CDR1 DFQATT, CDR2 SNEGSKA (reference sequence). Trimming removed 4 bases from V and 0 bases from J, with 3 bases in between. The CDR3 sequence: CSATSNYGYTF. CDR3 coding DNA: TGCAGTGCTACCTCTAACTATGGCTACACCTTC.

The gene calls are TRBV6-1 and TRBJ1-5; D unclear. This CDR3 is 12 amino acids long. Per the germline V gene, CDR1 is MNHNS and CDR2 is SASEGT. V was trimmed by 8 bases and J by 0 bases, leaving 5 bases between them. The CDR3 nucleotides read TGTGCCAGCTGGAGTAGCAATCAGCCCCAGCATTTT. Its translation is CASWSSNQPQHF.

This chain connects TRBV5-1 to TRBJ2-7; possible D gene TRBD2, 5 bases. The V gene lost 2 bases and the J gene lost 6 bases, with 12 bases spanning the gap. The germline gives CDR1 SGHRS, CDR2 YFSETQ. The CDR3 contains 13 residues. CDR3 residues: CASSFGVASEQYF. The CDR3 region has the DNA TGCGCCAGCAGCTTCGGGGTTGCTAGCGAGCAGTACTTC.

In this sample, this clone turned up once. This chain uses TRBV2 with TRBJ2-7; 8 nucleotides match TRBD2. This CDR3 region has 16 residues. The germline CDR1 and CDR2 sequences are SNHLY and FYNNEI. V lost 0 bases to trimming and J lost 4 bases; unmatched junction nucleotides: 8. For the CDR3, the DNA is TGTGCCAGCAGTGAAGCGGAGAGCGGGGGAGGGTACGAGCAGTACTTC. It codes for CASSEAESGGGYEQYF.

The chain employs TRBV4-1 and TRBJ1-2, with TRBD1 identical over 7 bases. The CDR3 sequence is 13 residues long. Germline CDR1 and CDR2: MGHRA and YSYEKL. The junction had 2 bases not matched to a gene; V was cut back by 5 bases and J by 2 bases. CDR3 protein: CASSEGQNYGYTF. The CDR3 DNA is TGCGCCAGCAGCGAGGGACAGAACTATGGCTACACCTTC.

The chain recombines TRBV7-9 with TRBJ2-7, with 11 bases aligning to TRBD1. Germline CDR1 reads SEHNR; CDR2 reads FQNEAQ (reference sequence). V shed 4 bases and J 3 bases; nucleotides not matched to a gene: 2. The CDR3 covers 14 residues. Here the CDR3 DNA reads TGTGCCAGCAGCTGGGGACAGGGGGGCTACGAGCAGTACTTC. Its protein product is CASSWGQGGYEQYF. The variable domain in full, completed from reference TRBV7-9 and TRBJ2-7, reads DTGVSQNPRHKITKRGQNVTFRCDPISEHNRLYWYRQTLGQGPEFLTYFQNEAQLEKSRLLSDRFSAERPKGSFSTLEIQRTEQGDSAMYLCASSWGQGGYEQYFGPGTRLTVT.

Here the CDR3 reads CASSFTRLLSYEQYF. CDR3 coding DNA: TGTGCCAGCAGTTTCACGCGGCTACTATCCTACGAGCAGTACTTC. The chain recombines TRBV28 with TRBJ2-7; D not resolved. Germline CDR1 MDHEN, CDR2 SYDVKM. V gave up 3 bases and J gave up 1 base, with 13 bases separating them. The CDR3 has 15 amino acids. The variable domain in full, with the rest retrieved from reference TRBV28 and TRBJ2-7, is DVKVTQSSRYLVKRTGEKVFLECVQDMDHENMFWYRQDPGLGLRLIYFSYDVKMKEKGDIPEGYSVSREKKERFSLILESASTNQTSMYLCASSFTRLLSYEQYFGPGTRLTVT.

CDR3: CASSVGQGNEKLFF. CDR3 coding DNA: TGTGCCAGCTCCGTTGGGCAGGGGAATGAAAAACTGTTTTTT. This sequence joins TRBV6-5 and TRBJ1-4; D may be TRBD1 (6 bases). The CDR3 runs 14 residues. The germline gives CDR1 MNHEY, CDR2 SVGAGI. V gave up 8 bases and J gave up 5 bases, with 15 bases separating them.

This rearrangement joins TRBV9 to TRBJ1-2, with a possible D match to TRBD1 (6 bases). Trimming stripped 1 base from V and 4 bases from J, with 11 bases between. In germline, CDR1 is SGDLS, CDR2 YYNGEE. This CDR3 has 14 amino acids. The chain's CDR3 is CASSVRTGTYGYTF. The CDR3 DNA is TGTGCCAGCAGCGTAAGAACAGGGACCTATGGCTACACCTTC.

The rearrangement joins TRBV5-1 to TRBJ1-3, with 10 bases identical to TRBD1. The trim removed 0 bases at V and 4 bases at J, leaving 7 bases unmatched. The germline gives CDR1 SGHRS, CDR2 YFSETQ. CDR3 length equals 17 residues. The CDR3 here is CASSLAGTGARGNTIYF. CDR3 nucleotides: TGCGCCAGCAGCTTGGCAGGGACAGGGGCGCGAGGAAACACCATATATTTT.

The CDR3 DNA follows: TGTGCCAGTACCTCAGGGGTCACCGGGGAGACCCAGTACTTC. It codes for CASTSGVTGETQYF. The V call is TRBV19, the J call TRBJ2-5; D might be TRBD1 (6 bases). The CDR3 contains 14 residues. Trimming left V 7 bases short and J 5 bases short, with 17 bases between. CDR1 and CDR2 from the germline V gene are LNHDA and SQIVND (reference sequence).

The V and J genes are TRBV7-2 and TRBJ1-6; D call uncertain. With 4 bases removed from V and 7 bases from J, the gap between germline ends came to 5 bases. The germline V gene encodes CDR1 SGHTA and CDR2 FQGNSA. This CDR3 spans 12 amino acids. The CDR3 DNA follows: TGTGCCAGCAGCTGGGCGAATTCACCCCTCCACTTT. Translating it yields CASSWANSPLHF.

V gene TRBV5-4 combines with J gene TRBJ2-5, with 7 bases lining up with TRBD2. The CDR3 consists of 16 residues. V dropped 3 bases and J dropped 4; count of bases not matched to a gene: 12. Germline assignment: CDR1 SGHNT and CDR2 YYREEE (reference sequence). The CDR3: CASSSLGGRAGETQYF. The CDR3 DNA reads as TGTGCCAGCAGCTCCCTCGGGGGGAGGGCCGGAGAGACCCAGTACTTC.

This chain connects TRBV5-1 to TRBJ2-3; D possibly corresponds to TRBD2 (6 bases). The CDR3 is 16 residues long. Germline V gene data show CDR1 as SGHRS and CDR2 as YFSETQ. Trimming removed 4 bases at V and 0 bases at J, with 15 bases between. The CDR3 loop reads CASSPGVAESTDTQYF. The CDR3 bases are TGCGCCAGCAGCCCGGGGGTAGCGGAAAGCACAGATACGCAGTATTTT.

V gene TRBV5-6 combines with J gene TRBJ2-7, with 8 bases matching TRBD2. The CDR3 has 15 residues. Trimming at V came to 3 bases and at J to 3 bases, leaving 8 bases not matched to a gene. Germline V gene sequence: CDR1 SGHDT, CDR2 YYEEEE. Written as DNA, the CDR3 is TGTGCCAGCAGCTCCGGGACTAGGGGCTTCTACGAGCAGTACTTC. Amino acid sequence: CASSSGTRGFYEQYF.